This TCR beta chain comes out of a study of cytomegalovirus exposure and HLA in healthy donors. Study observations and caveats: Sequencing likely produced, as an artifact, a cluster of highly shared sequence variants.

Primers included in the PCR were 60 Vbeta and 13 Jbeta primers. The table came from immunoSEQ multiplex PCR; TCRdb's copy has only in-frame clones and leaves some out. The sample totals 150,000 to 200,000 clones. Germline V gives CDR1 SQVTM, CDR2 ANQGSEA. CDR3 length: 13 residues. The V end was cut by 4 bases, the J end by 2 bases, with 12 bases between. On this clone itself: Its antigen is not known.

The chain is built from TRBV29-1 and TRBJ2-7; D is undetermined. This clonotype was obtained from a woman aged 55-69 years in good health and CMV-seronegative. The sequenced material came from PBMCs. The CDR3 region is CSVVLAAAYEQYF. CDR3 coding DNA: TGCAGCGTTGTATTGGCGGCAGCCTACGAGCAGTACTTC.